This TCR beta chain was documented in a study of blood T cell repertoires in COVID-19. In the study overall: The United States, Italy and Spain provided the acute and convalescent COVID-19 samples. Sources were T cells, B-cell-depleted T cells, or PBMCs; the material itself was cDNA or gDNA.

The CDR3 runs 13 residues. The V end lost 4 bases, the J end lost 5 bases, and 9 bases lay between the germline ends. Germline-derived CDR1 and CDR2 are SGHRS and YFSETQ. Under the authors' procedure: For nucleated cells, counts were estimated from reference gene primer amplification. The data were produced by immunoSEQ multiplex PCR, yet TCRdb's version contains in-frame clones alone and is incomplete. The D gene and trimming were derived from the DNA, and the V and J assignments and clone size from that table. Found here are a few hundred thousand clones, more than 75% of them singletons; the top ten hold 3%.

Sequencing was performed on peripheral blood. This sequence joins TRBV5-1 and TRBJ1-4; no clear D gene. The source is a human donor in a cohort sampled during active COVID-19. The CDR3 loop reads CASSTGENEKLFF. CDR3 coding DNA: TGCGCCAGCAGCACCGGGGAGAATGAAAAACTGTTTTTT.